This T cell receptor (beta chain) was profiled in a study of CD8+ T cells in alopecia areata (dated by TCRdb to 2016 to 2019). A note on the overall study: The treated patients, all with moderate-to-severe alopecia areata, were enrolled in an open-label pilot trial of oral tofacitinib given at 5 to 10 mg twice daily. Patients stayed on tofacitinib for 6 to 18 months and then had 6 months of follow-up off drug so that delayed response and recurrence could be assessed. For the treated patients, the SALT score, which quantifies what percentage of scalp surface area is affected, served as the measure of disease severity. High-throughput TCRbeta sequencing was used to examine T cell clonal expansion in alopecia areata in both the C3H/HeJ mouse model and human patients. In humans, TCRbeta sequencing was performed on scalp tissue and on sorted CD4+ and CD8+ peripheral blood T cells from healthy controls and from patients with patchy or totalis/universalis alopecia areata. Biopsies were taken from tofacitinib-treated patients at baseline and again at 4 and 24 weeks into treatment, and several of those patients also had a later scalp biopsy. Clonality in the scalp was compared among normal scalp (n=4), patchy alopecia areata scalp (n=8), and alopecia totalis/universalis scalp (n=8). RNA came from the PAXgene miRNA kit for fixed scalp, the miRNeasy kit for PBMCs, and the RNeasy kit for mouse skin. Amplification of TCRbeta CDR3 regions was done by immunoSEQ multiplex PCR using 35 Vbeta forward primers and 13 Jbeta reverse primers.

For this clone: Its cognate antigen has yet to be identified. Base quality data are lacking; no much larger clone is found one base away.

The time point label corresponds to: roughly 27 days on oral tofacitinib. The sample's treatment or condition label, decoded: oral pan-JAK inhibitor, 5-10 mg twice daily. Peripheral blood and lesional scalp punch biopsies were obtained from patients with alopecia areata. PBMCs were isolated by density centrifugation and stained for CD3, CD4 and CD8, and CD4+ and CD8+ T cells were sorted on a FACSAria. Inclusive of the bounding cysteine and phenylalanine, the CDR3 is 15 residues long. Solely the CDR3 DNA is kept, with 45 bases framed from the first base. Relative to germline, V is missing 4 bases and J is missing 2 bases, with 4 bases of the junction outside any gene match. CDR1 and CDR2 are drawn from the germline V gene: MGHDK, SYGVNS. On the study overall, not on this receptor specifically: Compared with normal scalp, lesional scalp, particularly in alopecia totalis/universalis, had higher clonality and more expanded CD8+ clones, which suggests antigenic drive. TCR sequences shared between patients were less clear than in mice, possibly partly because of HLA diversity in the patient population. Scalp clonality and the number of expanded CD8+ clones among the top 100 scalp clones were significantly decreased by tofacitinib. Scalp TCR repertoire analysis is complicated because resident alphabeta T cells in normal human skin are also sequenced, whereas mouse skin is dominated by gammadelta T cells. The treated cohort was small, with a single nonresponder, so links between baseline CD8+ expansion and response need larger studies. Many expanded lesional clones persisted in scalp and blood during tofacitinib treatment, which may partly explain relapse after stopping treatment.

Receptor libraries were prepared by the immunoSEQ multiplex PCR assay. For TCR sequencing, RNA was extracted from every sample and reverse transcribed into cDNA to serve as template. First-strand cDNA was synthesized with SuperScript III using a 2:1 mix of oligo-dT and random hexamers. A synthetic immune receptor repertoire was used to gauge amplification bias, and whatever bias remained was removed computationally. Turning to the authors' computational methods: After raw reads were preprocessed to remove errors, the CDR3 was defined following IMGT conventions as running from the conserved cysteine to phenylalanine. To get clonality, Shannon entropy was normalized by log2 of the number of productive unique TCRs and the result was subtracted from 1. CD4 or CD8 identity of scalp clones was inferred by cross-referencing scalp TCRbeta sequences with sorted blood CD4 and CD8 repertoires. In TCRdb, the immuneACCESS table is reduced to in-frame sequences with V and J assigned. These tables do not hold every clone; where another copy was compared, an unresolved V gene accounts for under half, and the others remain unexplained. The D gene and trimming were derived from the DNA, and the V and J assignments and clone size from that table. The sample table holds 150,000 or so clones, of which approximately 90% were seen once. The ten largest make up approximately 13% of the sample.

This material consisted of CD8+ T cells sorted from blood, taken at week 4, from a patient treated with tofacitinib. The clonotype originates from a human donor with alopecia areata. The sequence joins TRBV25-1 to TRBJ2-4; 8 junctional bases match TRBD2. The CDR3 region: CASSVKRETKNIQYF. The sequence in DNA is TGTGCCAGCAGTGTTAAGCGGGAGACCAAAAACATTCAGTACTTC.